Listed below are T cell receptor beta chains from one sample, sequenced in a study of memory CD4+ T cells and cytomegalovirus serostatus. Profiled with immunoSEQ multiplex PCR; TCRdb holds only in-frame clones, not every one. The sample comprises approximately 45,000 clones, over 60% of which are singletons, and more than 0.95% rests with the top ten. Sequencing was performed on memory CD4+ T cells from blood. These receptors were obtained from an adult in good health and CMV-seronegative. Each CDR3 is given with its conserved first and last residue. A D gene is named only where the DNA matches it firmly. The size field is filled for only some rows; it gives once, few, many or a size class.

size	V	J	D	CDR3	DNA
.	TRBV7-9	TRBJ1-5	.	CASSLGGQGQPQHF	TGTGCCAGCAGCTTGGGAGGGCAGGGTCAGCCCCAGCATTTT
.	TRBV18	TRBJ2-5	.	CASSPRLQETQYF	TGTGCCAGCTCACCACGGCTCCAAGAGACCCAGTACTTC
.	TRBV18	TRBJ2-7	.	CASSPAPKSSYEQYF	TGTGCCAGCTCACCCGCCCCTAAAAGCTCCTACGAGCAGTACTTC
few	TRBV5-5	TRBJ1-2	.	CASSSTGFNYGYTF	TGTGCCAGCAGCTCAACAGGGTTTAACTATGGCTACACCTTC
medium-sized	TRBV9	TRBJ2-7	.	CASSVGGSGTYEQYF	TGTGCCAGCAGCGTAGGAGGGTCCGGAACCTACGAGCAGTACTTC
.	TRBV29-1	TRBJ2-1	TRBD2	CSVVGRANEQFF	TGCAGCGTTGTCGGGAGGGCAAATGAGCAGTTCTTC
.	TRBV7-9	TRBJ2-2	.	CASSLGPAVDGELFF	TGTGCCAGCAGCTTAGGACCGGCGGTCGACGGGGAGCTGTTTTTT
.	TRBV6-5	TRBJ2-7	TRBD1	CANPGQEIYEQYF	TGTGCCAACCCGGGACAGGAAATCTACGAGCAGTACTTC
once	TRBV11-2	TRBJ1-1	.	CASSLGQEAFF	TGTGCCAGCAGCTTAGGACAGGAAGCTTTCTTT
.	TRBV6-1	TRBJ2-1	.	CASSVAANRRYNEQFF	TGTGCCAGCAGTGTAGCCGCTAATAGGCGCTACAATGAGCAGTTCTTC
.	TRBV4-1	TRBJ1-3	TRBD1	CASSLTRDRSSGNTIYF	TGCGCCAGCAGCCTAACCCGGGACAGGAGTTCTGGAAACACCATATATTTT
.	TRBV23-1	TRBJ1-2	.	CASSQWVSVYYGYTF	TGCGCCAGCAGTCAATGGGTATCGGTTTACTATGGCTACACCTTC
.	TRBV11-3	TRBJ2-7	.	CASSRLGFEQYF	TGTGCCAGCAGTCGGCTGGGGTTCGAGCAGTACTTC
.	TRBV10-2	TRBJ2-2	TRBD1	CASSWDRPNTGELFF	TGCGCCAGCAGTTGGGACAGGCCGAACACCGGGGAGCTGTTTTTT
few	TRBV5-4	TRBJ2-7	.	CASSGRRDTSSPRQYF	TGTGCCAGCAGCGGGCGCCGGGACACCAGTTCTCCGAGGCAGTACTTC
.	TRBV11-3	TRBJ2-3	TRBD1	CASSQDRQFTDTQYF	TGTGCCAGCAGCCAGGACAGGCAATTCACAGATACGCAGTATTTT
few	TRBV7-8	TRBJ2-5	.	CASSLGSGQETQYF	TGTGCCAGCAGCTTAGGCTCCGGGCAAGAGACCCAGTACTTC